The T cell receptor beta chain described here comes from a study of T cell repertoires in cytomegalovirus infection (dated by TCRdb to between 2017 and 2020). About the full investigation: Because public TCR beta signatures pointed to carriage of CMV infection together with the matching HLA type, the HLA type of each donor mattered for the analysis.

Worth noting for this clonotype: Which antigen it targets is not known. There are no base qualities to consult, and no much larger clone falls within one base.

TCRdb records Illumina HiSeq 1500 as the sequencer. TCRdb applied fastp at Q25 and MiXCR to the public reads, then kept only in-frame beta chains. When rows share a CDR3 protein, they turn into one entry using the most common DNA and genes. The sample data list over 300,000 distinct CDR3 sequences, and 8% to 10% of these were observed just once. Roughly 4.5% of the sample rests with the top ten. Beyond this particular receptor, the publication reports: The ex vivo response was dominated by HLA-C-restricted CMV-specific TCR beta clonotypes, which also provided the single most frequent clonotype in two of eight donors. In both this cohort and an independent cohort of 352 donors, the cumulative frequency of public TCR beta family members distinguished carriers of CMV infection plus the relevant HLA type.

The sequenced material came from PBMCs. This clonotype was obtained from a human donor in good health (CMV status not recorded). Some clones in this sample may be carry-over from other donors' samples.

The DNA reads as follows: TGTGCCAGCAGCTCCTATACTGGGTCAGGATACGAGCAGTACTTC. Its protein reads: CASSSYTGSGYEQYF. The chain links TRBV7-2 with TRBJ2-7; the D gene cannot be named for sure. Per the germline V gene, SGHTA is the CDR1 and FQGNSA is the CDR2. From the cysteine through the phenylalanine, the CDR3 covers 15 amino acids. Only the CDR3 portion is preserved as DNA: 45 bases, with reading frame beginning at the first base. Trimming costs V 4 bases and J 4 bases, and their ends lie 17 bases apart.